Listed below are T cell receptor beta chains from one sample, sequenced in a study of cytomegalovirus exposure and HLA in healthy donors. Here immunoSEQ multiplex PCR was the method, and the copy in TCRdb shows in-frame clones only, minus some. The sample carries around 300,000 clones, roughly 88% recorded once. The sequencing sample was made of PBMCs. The receptors derive from a young man in good health and CMV-seronegative. CDR3s leave out the opening cysteine and the closing phenylalanine or tryptophan. Clone size appears in some rows only: once, few, many, or a class for an expanded clone.

clone_size	v_call	j_call	cdr3_aa
.	TRBV6-1	TRBJ2-1	ASSDAVFTSSYNEQF
once	TRBV6-5	TRBJ1-2	ASRVGTGYDYGYT
.	TRBV29-1	TRBJ1-2	SVGGNYGYT
.	TRBV4-1	TRBJ1-5	ASSQSRLIRNQPQH
.	TRBV6-1	TRBJ1-6	ASSSSDSVPPLH
.	TRBV27	TRBJ2-1	ASREGGGSYNEQF
.	TRBV6-1	TRBJ2-7	ASSDLAGGTLSYEQY
.	TRBV29-1	TRBJ2-5	SAGIATQY
few	TRBV4-3	TRBJ1-6	ASSPDRSGSPLH
.	TRBV6-6	TRBJ1-1	ASRGQGAKGNTEAF
.	TRBV7-9	TRBJ1-6	ASSLDRSPLH
.	TRBV9	TRBJ1-2	ASSVDRRPNYGYT
.	TRBV18	TRBJ2-1	ASSPGQGGVYEQF
once	TRBV7-8	TRBJ2-3	ASSRGQGGQADTQY
.	TRBV4-3	TRBJ1-2	ASSQDPKGVYGYT
.	TRBV5-1	TRBJ1-1	ASTRTVNTEAF
.	TRBV5-1	TRBJ2-1	ASSLDIDNEQF
.	TRBV4-1	TRBJ2-5	ASSHAQGDGTQY
.	TRBV6-4	TRBJ2-1	ASSGTSGDYNEQF
.	TRBV5-5	TRBJ1-5	ASSFYGNSNQPQH
.	TRBV10-2	TRBJ2-1	ASSKNALAGGVEQF
once	TRBV5-5	TRBJ2-5	ASSLGPGTGGQETQY
.	TRBV7-9	TRBJ2-3	AGGLAGDGDTQY
once	TRBV14	TRBJ2-5	ASSQGGTETQY